This TCR beta chain was sequenced in a study of cytomegalovirus exposure and HLA in healthy donors. Separate from the roughly 610-subject first cohort, the 120-subject validation cohort was the one that the donors belonged to. Produced via immunoSEQ multiplex PCR; TCRdb's table is partial and in-frame only. The top ten clones hold 1% to 1.4% of a sample with 90,000 to 100,000 clones, approximately 93% of them seen once. About this clone itself: Its target is unknown. Its ends do not fully match the called genes, so a read error is possible.

The germline CDR1 and CDR2 sequences are ENHRY and SYGVKD. The CDR3 has 13 residues. The study's findings and limits: TCR clusters originating in the first cohort tended to co-occur in the 100 to 150 validation repertoires, according to a later analysis. The study recorded over 150 TCR beta chains that were cytomegalovirus-associated.

This chain links TRBV10-3 with TRBJ1-2; TRBD1 might be the D (5 bases). Sequences were obtained from PBMCs. The receptor was derived from a woman between 25 and 40 years old in good health and CMV-seropositive. The CDR3 sequence is CASSYSRGSGYTF. The CDR3 DNA reads as TGTGCCAGCAGTTACTCTCGGGGGAGCGGCTACACCTTC.